This T cell receptor (beta chain) was documented in a study of T cells in Graves' hyperthyroidism and ophthalmopathy. Study background: The authors collected peripheral blood at initial diagnosis, before any treatment. Findings and limits, study-wide: A model of 13 V-J features distinguished ophthalmopathy from stable hyperthyroidism. A median 6.5 months before onset, the model predicted ophthalmopathy.

Orbital computed tomography, thyroid ultrasound, serum thyroxine and TRAb, and clinical symptoms together informed the diagnoses. TCR beta CDR3 regions were amplified from RNA. HTBI primers were used for first-round RT-PCR of the TCR CDR3. TCRdb independently ran MiXCR on the multiplex PCR reads; one entry per CDR3 protein. The sample has approximately 600,000 distinct CDR3 sequences, roughly 14% seen once. V dropped 3 bases and J dropped 1 base, with 6 bases sitting between them. Germline V gene data show CDR1 as DFQATT and CDR2 as SNEGSKA (reference sequence). The CDR3 has 12 residues. About this clonotype itself: Its cognate antigen is unknown.

The sequenced sample was blood. This chain connects TRBV20-1 to TRBJ1-1, with D hard to call. The sequence derives from a woman between 40 and 55 years old with Graves' ophthalmopathy. The CDR3 DNA reads as TGCAGTGCTAGGAAATCGAACACTGAAGCTTTCTTT. As protein: CSARKSNTEAFF.